A selection of T cell receptor beta chains follows, all from one sample in a study of T-cell memory formation after mild COVID-19. TCRdb passed the 5' RACE reads through MiXCR, listing each CDR3 protein once. The sample shows a few hundred thousand distinct CDR3 sequences, 25% to 30% of them seen only once. Sequencing was done on a sample of PBMCs or a T cell subset sorted from them (not recorded which). The receptor set was obtained from an adult woman who had mild COVID-19 (a few samples of this study predate the infection). Cell type and time point are not known. Each CDR3 is given with its conserved first and last residue. A D gene is named only where the DNA matches it firmly. Size is omitted from some rows. Given values are once, few, many or a class for expanded clones.

v_gene: TRBV30
j_gene: TRBJ2-7
len: 14
abundance: NA
d_gene: NA
CDR3nt: TGTGCCTGGAGTCGGGAGTCTTTCTCCTACGAGCAGTACTTC
CDR3aa: CAWSRESFSYEQYF

v_gene: TRBV12-3/TRBV12-4
j_gene: TRBJ2-2
len: 14
abundance: NA
d_gene: NA
CDR3nt: TGTGCCAGCAGGGCAGACATGAACACCGGGGAGCTGTTTTTT
CDR3aa: CASRADMNTGELFF

v_gene: TRBV29-1
j_gene: TRBJ2-7
len: 11
abundance: NA
d_gene: NA
CDR3nt: TGCAGCGTTCTGGAAGGCTACGAGCAGTACTTC
CDR3aa: CSVLEGYEQYF

v_gene: TRBV7-9
j_gene: TRBJ2-2
len: 15
abundance: NA
d_gene: TRBD1
CDR3nt: TGTGCCAGCAGCTTGCAGACAGGGTATACCGGGGAGCTGTTTTTT
CDR3aa: CASSLQTGYTGELFF

v_gene: TRBV19
j_gene: TRBJ1-1
len: 15
abundance: few
d_gene: NA
CDR3nt: TGTGCCAGTAGTAGCCACAATCTAGTGAACACTGAAGCTTTCTTT
CDR3aa: CASSSHNLVNTEAFF

v_gene: TRBV7-2
j_gene: TRBJ1-1
len: 17
abundance: NA
d_gene: NA
CDR3nt: TGTGCCAGCAGCCCGCTCCGGGTCTGGGGAGTGAACACTGAAGATTTCTTT
CDR3aa: CASSPLRVWGVNTEDFF

v_gene: TRBV7-9
j_gene: TRBJ2-5
len: 14
abundance: few
d_gene: NA
CDR3nt: TGTGCCAGCAGCCATCCGGGACACTTTATGACCCAGTACTTC
CDR3aa: CASSHPGHFMTQYF

v_gene: TRBV6-5
j_gene: TRBJ2-2
len: 15
abundance: NA
d_gene: NA
CDR3nt: TGTGCCAGCAGTTACTCCAAGACAGGATGGATGGAGCTGTTTTTT
CDR3aa: CASSYSKTGWMELFF

v_gene: TRBV12-3/TRBV12-4
j_gene: TRBJ1-1
len: 15
abundance: few
d_gene: NA
CDR3nt: TGTGCCAGCAGTTTTCAGCAGGCCCTGAACACTGAAGCTTTCTTT
CDR3aa: CASSFQQALNTEAFF

v_gene: TRBV9
j_gene: TRBJ2-2
len: 16
abundance: NA
d_gene: TRBD1
CDR3nt: TGTGCCAGCAGCTCAGAGGGGGCTCGGAGCACCGGGGAGCTGTTTTTT
CDR3aa: CASSSEGARSTGELFF

v_gene: TRBV20-1
j_gene: TRBJ1-5
len: 15
abundance: NA
d_gene: NA
CDR3nt: TGCAGTGCTAGCATGGGGACGGGAATCAATCAGCCCCAGCATTTT
CDR3aa: CSASMGTGINQPQHF

v_gene: TRBV11-2
j_gene: TRBJ2-7
len: 12
abundance: few
d_gene: NA
CDR3nt: TGTGCCAGCAGCGCTGCGGGCTACGAGCAGTACTTC
CDR3aa: CASSAAGYEQYF

v_gene: TRBV2
j_gene: TRBJ2-7
len: 15
abundance: NA
d_gene: NA
CDR3nt: TGTGCCAGCAGTGGGGAGGGACAGAGACGCTACGAGCAGTACTTC
CDR3aa: CASSGEGQRRYEQYF

v_gene: TRBV19
j_gene: TRBJ2-7
len: 14
abundance: few
d_gene: NA
CDR3nt: TGTGCCAGTACCAAGGCTGGGGGTCCCTACGAGCAGTACTTC
CDR3aa: CASTKAGGPYEQYF

v_gene: TRBV7-9
j_gene: TRBJ1-2
len: 15
abundance: NA
d_gene: TRBD1
CDR3nt: TGTGCCAGCAGCCTTGGGACAGGGGTTCCCTATGGCTACACCTTC
CDR3aa: CASSLGTGVPYGYTF

v_gene: TRBV20-1
j_gene: TRBJ2-5
len: 12
abundance: NA
d_gene: NA
CDR3nt: TGCAGCGGTACAGGGAGAGGGGAGACCCAGTACTTC
CDR3aa: CSGTGRGETQYF

v_gene: TRBV6-6
j_gene: TRBJ1-2
len: 15
abundance: once
d_gene: NA
CDR3nt: TGTGCCAGCAGCGTCCGGGACCTAACTTTTCCCGGCTACACCTTC
CDR3aa: CASSVRDLTFPGYTF

v_gene: TRBV27
j_gene: TRBJ2-1
len: 16
abundance: many
d_gene: TRBD2
CDR3nt: TGTGCCAGCGGGACCCCCAGTACTAGCGGTTACAATGAGCAGTTCTTC
CDR3aa: CASGTPSTSGYNEQFF

v_gene: TRBV7-2
j_gene: TRBJ1-2
len: 13
abundance: NA
d_gene: NA
CDR3nt: TGTGCCAGCAGCGTGGACGGGCACTATGGCTACACCTTC
CDR3aa: CASSVDGHYGYTF

v_gene: TRBV9
j_gene: TRBJ2-2
len: 14
abundance: NA
d_gene: NA
CDR3nt: TGTGCCAGCAGCCCAGGGGGGTCCACCGGGGAGCTGTTTTTT
CDR3aa: CASSPGGSTGELFF

v_gene: TRBV29-1
j_gene: TRBJ1-2
len: 16
abundance: NA
d_gene: NA
CDR3nt: TGCAGCGTTGAAGAGTCGGGGGCGCGTATAATCTATGGCTACACCTTC
CDR3aa: CSVEESGARIIYGYTF

v_gene: TRBV7-9
j_gene: TRBJ2-7
len: 14
abundance: NA
d_gene: NA
CDR3nt: TGTGCCAGCAGCTTCCGGGACAACTCCTACGAGCAGTACTTC
CDR3aa: CASSFRDNSYEQYF

v_gene: TRBV20-1
j_gene: TRBJ1-1
len: 15
abundance: NA
d_gene: NA
CDR3nt: TGCAGTGCTAGAGGCCCCAGGACTGAGAACACTGAAGCTTTCTTT
CDR3aa: CSARGPRTENTEAFF

v_gene: TRBV10-3
j_gene: TRBJ1-1
len: 19
abundance: NA
d_gene: NA
CDR3nt: TGTGCCATCAGTGATACAGTATGGGGCGTCCCGGGTATGAACACTGAAGCTTTCTTT
CDR3aa: CAISDTVWGVPGMNTEAFF

v_gene: TRBV7-2
j_gene: TRBJ2-5
len: 13
abundance: few
d_gene: NA
CDR3nt: TGTGCCAGCAGCTTACCTCCCGTGGAGACCCAGTACTTC
CDR3aa: CASSLPPVETQYF

v_gene: TRBV5-1
j_gene: TRBJ2-7
len: 11
abundance: NA
d_gene: NA
CDR3nt: TGCGCCAGCAGCTTCGGGATCGAGCAGTACTTC
CDR3aa: CASSFGIEQYF

v_gene: TRBV7-8
j_gene: TRBJ1-1
len: 13
abundance: few
d_gene: NA
CDR3nt: TGTGCCAGCAGTATCGACAGGAACACTGAAGCTTTCTTT
CDR3aa: CASSIDRNTEAFF

v_gene: TRBV12-3/TRBV12-4
j_gene: TRBJ2-4
len: 16
abundance: NA
d_gene: NA
CDR3nt: TGTGCCAGCAGTTTAGCGGAGGGACTGGCTAAAAACATTCAGTACTTC
CDR3aa: CASSLAEGLAKNIQYF

v_gene: TRBV2
j_gene: TRBJ2-3
len: 15
abundance: NA
d_gene: NA
CDR3nt: TGTGCCAGCAGTGAAGACAGTCATAGCACAGATACGCAGTATTTT
CDR3aa: CASSEDSHSTDTQYF

v_gene: TRBV18
j_gene: TRBJ2-5
len: 16
abundance: few
d_gene: NA
CDR3nt: TGTGCCAGCTCACCAATTAATCGCAGACAGCAAGAGACCCAGTACTTC
CDR3aa: CASSPINRRQQETQYF

v_gene: TRBV3-1
j_gene: TRBJ2-5
len: 14
abundance: few
d_gene: NA
CDR3nt: TGTGCCAGCAGCCTACTTGGTCGGGAAGAGACCCAGTACTTC
CDR3aa: CASSLLGREETQYF

v_gene: TRBV10-2
j_gene: TRBJ2-4
len: 14
abundance: few
d_gene: TRBD2
CDR3nt: TGCGCCAGCGGAGCGGGAGGGGCCAAAAACATTCAGTACTTC
CDR3aa: CASGAGGAKNIQYF

v_gene: TRBV5-1
j_gene: TRBJ1-3
len: 16
abundance: few
d_gene: NA
CDR3nt: TGCGCCAGCAGCTTGGTGGCAGCGTTCTCTGGAAACACCATATATTTT
CDR3aa: CASSLVAAFSGNTIYF